Listed below are T cell receptor beta chains from one sample, sequenced in a study of blood T cell repertoires in COVID-19. Some clones are missing from TCRdb's copy, which holds only in-frame ones; the method was immunoSEQ multiplex PCR. The table has about 210,000 clones, 85% seen once. Sequenced material: peripheral blood. These receptors were taken from a man between 60 and 75 years old with COVID-19, enrolled during active disease. Each CDR3 is given without its conserved first and last residue. Size is omitted from some rows. Given values are once, few, many or a class for expanded clones.

size,J,V,CDR3
-,TRBJ1-2,TRBV6-6,ASSSDYGYT
once,TRBJ2-7,TRBV10-3,AISEASGTYEQY
once,TRBJ1-1,TRBV10-3,AISENPRGNTEAF
-,TRBJ2-1,TRBV7-9,ASSLMGSSYNEQF
-,TRBJ2-4,TRBV5-6,ASTGTHLAKNIQY
-,TRBJ1-3,TRBV27,ASMGAYGNTIY
-,TRBJ2-7,TRBV5-5,ASSLASVTPFEQY
-,TRBJ2-1,TRBV6-5,ASSSNSYTNEQF
-,TRBJ2-7,TRBV3-1/TRBV3-2,ASSRGVYEQY
-,TRBJ1-2,TRBV7-9,ASSVRSARGYGYT
-,TRBJ1-6,TRBV19,ASSNPRDRGDPPLH
-,TRBJ2-7,TRBV5-1,ASSLVTGSYEQY
-,TRBJ2-7,TRBV5-1,ASTTGQGYEQY
-,TRBJ1-2,TRBV4-3,ASSQGGAFPYGYT
-,TRBJ1-4,TRBV30,AWSALRTGNSEKLF
-,TRBJ2-7,TRBV9,ASSAGLGHDSYEQY
-,TRBJ1-1,TRBV25-1,ASSVGQYTEAF
-,TRBJ1-1,TRBV7-2,ASSTGTGWNTEAF
few,TRBJ1-5,TRBV30,AWSGGGDQPQH
few,TRBJ2-7,TRBV2,ASSQGGRAYEQY
-,TRBJ1-2,TRBV5-1,ASSLGDKSYGYT
-,TRBJ1-3,TRBV18,ASSPPGQRISGNTIY
-,TRBJ1-5,TRBV19,ASSNDRGRWNQPQH
-,TRBJ2-6,TRBV5-5,ASSPSGAGANVLT
-,TRBJ2-2,TRBV7-9,ASSSASGQAHTGELF
-,TRBJ2-7,TRBV30,AWSARTSGGWDEQY
-,TRBJ2-3,TRBV9,ASSVGAADTQY
-,TRBJ2-7,TRBV7-9,ASSPQYEQY
-,TRBJ1-1,TRBV10-2,ASSEEGTTEAF
-,TRBJ1-2,TRBV5-4,ASSFRDRGKLDGYT
-,TRBJ1-1,TRBV5-4,ASSPGQGDAEAF
-,TRBJ1-2,TRBV7-9,ASGGGVGYT
-,TRBJ2-1,TRBV5-8,ASSLNRGQGLDEQF
-,TRBJ1-2,TRBV10-2,ASSESIGRGGYGYT